A single sample is the source of the 3 T cell receptor beta chains below, sequenced in a study of neurological immune-mediated disorders. TCRdb fed the 5' RACE reads into MiXCR, producing one record per CDR3 protein. The data show about 38,000 distinct CDR3 sequences, around 10% seen once. Time point of the sample: technical triplicate 1. Sequenced material: PBMCs. The receptors here all came from a man in his sixties with HTLV-1-associated myelopathy (HAM/TSP).

This clonotype has ten or more counts. The rearrangement uses TRBV12-3 or TRBV12-4 and TRBJ2-2; D not resolved. This CDR3 has 12 residues. The V end lost 3 bases, the J end lost 7 bases, and 6 bases lay between the germline ends. CDR3 amino acids: CASSFRVGELFF. CDR3 DNA: TGTGCCAGCAGTTTCCGGGTCGGGGAGCTGTTTTTT.

In this sample, this clonotype turned up a few times. J is TRBJ2-7 and V is TRBV19, with D unresolved. Trimming shortened V by 3 bases and J by 1 base, and 4 bases separated the two germline ends. The CDR3 covers 12 residues. Germline assignment: CDR1 LNHDA and CDR2 SQIVND (reference sequence). The CDR3 DNA sequence: TGTGCCAGTAGTATCTGGTCCTACGAGCAGTACTTC. Translation gives CASSIWSYEQYF. Drawing the rest from reference TRBV19 and TRBJ2-7, the complete variable domain is DGGITQSPKYLFRKEGQNVTLSCEQNLNHDAMYWYRQDPGQGLRLIYYSQIVNDFQKGDIAEGYSVSREKKESFPLTVTSAQKNPTAFYLCASSIWSYEQYFGPGTRLTVT.

This clonotype was observed many times. Possible read error: a much larger clone is one base away. This chain joins TRBV28 and TRBJ2-7, with 8 positions matching TRBD1. With 3 bases clipped from V and 0 bases from J, the junction kept 13 bases outside the gene matches. Germline loops: CDR1 MDHEN, CDR2 SYDVKM. This CDR3 contains 18 residues. The DNA of the CDR3 is TGTGCCAGCAGTTTTGTGACAGGGGCGGGACGCTCCTCCTACGAGCAGTACTTC. Its protein product is CASSFVTGAGRSSYEQYF.